The rows below give T cell receptor beta chains drawn from one sample of a study of cytomegalovirus exposure and HLA in healthy donors. Sequencing used immunoSEQ multiplex PCR; TCRdb keeps in-frame clones, though not all of them. The profile covers 100,000 to 150,000 clones, with about three quarters appearing a single time and approximately 3.5% taken by the ten largest. Material: PBMCs. Receptors were obtained from a man aged 25-45 years in good health and CMV-seronegative. Both conserved end residues are part of each CDR3. A D gene is named only where the DNA matches it firmly. Expanded clones get a size class; other rows say once, few or many, or leave the size out.

j_gene	v_gene	abundance	d_gene	CDR3nt	CDR3aa
TRBJ1-4	TRBV25-1	NA	NA	TGTGCCAGCAGTGAAGCAGGCGAGGGACTTAATGAAAAACTGTTTTTT	CASSEAGEGLNEKLFF
TRBJ2-7	TRBV20-1	NA	NA	TGCAGTGCTAGCAAAAACGAGCAGTACTTC	CSASKNEQYF
TRBJ2-3	TRBV5-1	NA	TRBD2	TGCGCAAGCAACCCGCTAGCGGAGTCAGATACGCAGTATTTT	CASNPLAESDTQYF
TRBJ1-1	TRBV7-8	NA	TRBD1	TGTGCCAGCAGCCTCGGGACAGGGGCGATTGAGGGCACTGAAGCTTTCTTT	CASSLGTGAIEGTEAFF
TRBJ1-2	TRBV5-1	NA	NA	TGCGCCAGCAGCGAGCAGGGCGCTTATGGCTACACCTTC	CASSEQGAYGYTF
TRBJ2-7	TRBV9	NA	TRBD1	TGTGCCAGCAGCGTAGGGGGTGGGACAGGGGTTCACGAGCAGTACTTC	CASSVGGGTGVHEQYF
TRBJ2-5	TRBV14	NA	TRBD1	TGTGCCAGCAGCTTGGGACAGGGGATTGGAGAGACCCAGTACTTC	CASSLGQGIGETQYF
TRBJ2-1	TRBV11-2	NA	NA	TGTGCCAGCAGCATTAGCGGCGCATCCTACAATGAGCAGTTCTTC	CASSISGASYNEQFF
TRBJ1-5	TRBV27	once	NA	TGTGCCAGCAGTTTCCTAGGGGCGATGGGCAATCAGCCCCAGCATTTT	CASSFLGAMGNQPQHF
TRBJ2-4	TRBV7-9	NA	TRBD1	TGTGCCAGCAGTCGACAGGGCACGGACATTCAGTACTTC	CASSRQGTDIQYF